Below are 22 T cell receptor beta chains sequenced from a single sample in a study of cytomegalovirus exposure and HLA in healthy donors (dated by TCRdb to 2016 to 2017). The method behind the library was the immunoSEQ multiplex PCR assay. What TCRdb holds here is the immuneACCESS table cut down to in-frame rearrangements. Part of the clones is not present; checked against another copy, under half of the missing clones reflect an unresolved V gene, and the others are unexplained. In this sample the table shows under 250,000 clones, 87% of which occur a single time. About 2% of the sample is held by the ten biggest clonotypes. Sequencing used PBMCs. These receptors all stem from a young woman in good health and CMV-seropositive.

The chain employs TRBV11-2 and TRBJ1-1, with 7 bases identical to TRBD1. After removal of 5 bases from V and 1 base from J, the junction contained 7 bases not matched to a gene. Per the germline V gene, CDR1 is SGHAT and CDR2 is FQNNGV. There are 15 residues in the CDR3. Here the CDR3 reads CASSMFRGENTEAFF. CDR3 DNA sequence: TGTGCCAGCAGCATGTTCAGGGGGGAGAACACTGAAGCTTTCTTT. Based on the CDR3 plus reference TRBV11-2 and TRBJ1-1, the full variable domain is EAGVAQSPRYKIIEKRQSVAFWCNPISGHATLYWYQQILGQGPKLLIQFQNNGVVDDSQLPKDRFSAERLKGVDSTLKIQPAKLEDSAVYLCASSMFRGENTEAFFGQGTRLTVV.

The chain employs TRBV28 and TRBJ1-2; no clear D gene. The germline V gene has CDR1 MDHEN and CDR2 SYDVKM. This CDR3 spans 14 amino acids. Trimming took 8 bases from V and 4 from J, leaving 17 bases between them. This CDR3 is CASCTRGIGYGYTF. The CDR3 DNA reads as TGTGCCAGCTGTACCCGAGGGATAGGCTATGGCTACACCTTC.

The chain has TRBV11-2 and TRBJ1-2, with 9 bases lining up with TRBD1. The CDR3 has 14 residues. CDR1 is SGHAT and CDR2 is FQNNGV in the germline V gene. Germline trimming cut 4 bases from V and 6 bases from J; bases unmatched to any gene: 6. Written as DNA, the CDR3 is TGTGCCAGCAGCTCGACCCGGACAGGGGATGGCTACACCTTC. It is translated as CASSSTRTGDGYTF.

This chain links TRBV28 with TRBJ1-2; no firm D call. Germline CDR1 is MDHEN and CDR2 is SYDVKM. V was cut by 4 bases and J by 7 bases, with 28 bases left in between. This CDR3 spans 18 amino acids. The CDR3 sequence is CASSSSRGGHPLDGGYTF. The CDR3 bases are TGTGCCAGCAGTTCCTCGCGGGGTGGCCACCCCCTCGACGGTGGCTACACCTTC.

The rearrangement links TRBV28 to TRBJ2-2, with 9 positions matching TRBD2. Germline lookup yields CDR1 MDHEN and CDR2 SYDVKM. Trimming took 6 bases from V and 7 from J; bases not matched to a gene: 12. CDR3 length: 16 residues. CDR3 in amino acids: CASSLAGDYYGGELFF. As DNA, the CDR3 is TGTGCCAGCAGCTTAGCGGGAGATTATTACGGCGGGGAGCTGTTTTTT.

The chain joins TRBV5-1 to TRBJ2-7, with 10 nucleotides matching TRBD2. Germline loops: CDR1 SGHRS, CDR2 YFSETQ. This CDR3 region has 19 residues. V lost 0 bases to trimming and J lost 3 bases; unmatched junction nucleotides: 15. CDR3 loop: CASSLDGLAGVSPLYEQYF. DNA of the CDR3: TGCGCCAGCAGCTTGGACGGGCTAGCGGGAGTATCCCCCCTCTACGAGCAGTACTTC.

This chain connects TRBV5-1 to TRBJ2-3; no clear D gene. The V gene lost 0 bases and the J gene lost 8 bases, with 13 bases spanning the gap. The CDR3 is 14 amino acids. Germline values: CDR1 SGHRS, CDR2 YFSETQ. DNA of the CDR3: TGCGCCAGCAGCTTGGAGGCCCCGCCGGGTACGCAGTATTTT. Protein sequence: CASSLEAPPGTQYF.

The CDR3 nucleotides read TGTGCCTGGAGGGACTCCTCCTACAATGAGCAGTTCTTC. It translates to CAWRDSSYNEQFF. The chain employs TRBV30 and TRBJ2-1; D is possibly TRBD2 (5 bases). The length of the CDR3 is 13 residues. V was clipped by 3 bases and J by 0 bases, with 6 bases between them. Germline values: CDR1 GTSNPN, CDR2 SVGIG (reference sequence).

The chain combines TRBV19 with TRBJ2-7; 8 nucleotides line up with TRBD2. The length of the CDR3 is 16 residues. The V gene end was trimmed by 5 bases and the J gene end by 3 bases; junction bases not matched to a gene: 12. CDR1 is LNHDA and CDR2 is SQIVND in the germline V gene (reference sequence). The CDR3 spells CASSLYSGTRSYEQYF. The CDR3 bases are TGTGCCAGTAGTTTATATAGCGGGACACGGAGCTACGAGCAGTACTTC.

J is TRBJ1-1 and V is TRBV18, with a possible D match to TRBD1 (5 bases). CDR3 length: 15 amino acids. The V and J ends lost 3 bases and 6 bases respectively, with 17 bases between them. The germline CDR1 and CDR2 sequences are KGHSH and LQKENI. CDR3 residues: CASSPGLQENAEAFF. In nucleotides, the CDR3 is TGTGCCAGCTCACCGGGACTCCAGGAGAATGCTGAAGCTTTCTTT.

V and J are TRBV11-3 and TRBJ2-7, with D maybe TRBD2 (6 bases). V was trimmed by 3 bases and J by 2 bases, leaving 11 bases between them. CDR1 SGHNT and CDR2 YENEEA come from the germline V gene. The CDR3 length is 14 residues. CDR3 in DNA: TGTGCCAGCAGCTTGGGCGGGGATACCTACGAGCAGTACTTC. Residues: CASSLGGDTYEQYF.

The chain recombines TRBV5-8 with TRBJ2-1, with TRBD2 identical over 8 bases. Losses at the gene ends were 0 bases for V and 7 bases for J; bases not matched to a gene: 12. Germline V gives CDR1 SGHTS, CDR2 YDEGEE. This CDR3 has 17 residues. CDR3 DNA: TGTGCCAGCAGCTTGGAGGAAGCGGGAGTGATTTGGAATGAGCAGTTCTTC. Protein: CASSLEEAGVIWNEQFF.

The chain joins TRBV2 to TRBJ2-6, with no clear D. The CDR3 contains 15 residues. V dropped 5 bases and J dropped 1 base, with 9 bases sitting between them. Per germline, CDR1 SNHLY and CDR2 FYNNEI. The CDR3 nucleotides are TGTGCCAGCAGTCGACACACGTCTGGGGCCAACGTCCTGACTTTC. Amino acid sequence: CASSRHTSGANVLTF. Filled out from reference TRBV2 and TRBJ2-6, the complete variable domain reads EPEVTQTPSHQVTQMGQEVILRCVPISNHLYFYWYRQILGQKVEFLVSFYNNEISEKSEIFDDQFSVERPDGSNFTLKIRSTKLEDSAMYFCASSRHTSGANVLTFGAGSRLTVL.

The V gene is TRBV21-1, the J gene TRBJ2-5; TRBD2, the table's D call, lacks a check against the DNA. TRBV21-1 is recorded as a pseudogene. This CDR3 has 24 residues. Here the CDR3 reads CASSKDPSVERERKVPGAEETQYF. The DNA for the CDR3 is TGTGCCAGCAGCAAAGACCCTTCGGTAGAGCGGGAGCGAAAGGTACCGGGGGCGGAAGAGACCCAGTACTTC.

This clone came up once. V and J are TRBV19 and TRBJ2-7, with D possibly matching TRBD2 (6 bases). This CDR3 spans 13 amino acids. Between the trimmed V and J ends, which lost 3 bases and 4 bases, there was a span of 10 bases. The germline CDR1 and CDR2 sequences are LNHDA and SQIVND (reference sequence). The CDR3 reads CASSMGLYYEQYF. CDR3 bases: TGTGCCAGTAGTATGGGACTCTATTACGAGCAGTACTTC.

The chain joins TRBV6-5 to TRBJ2-5, with a possible D match to TRBD2 (5 bases). V lost 5 bases and J lost 5, with 6 bases in between. The germline V gene has CDR1 MNHEY and CDR2 SVGAGI. The CDR3 has 11 residues. The CDR3: CASSPGETQYF. The CDR3 bases are TGTGCCAGCAGTCCGGGGGAGACCCAGTACTTC.

The chain is built from TRBV6-6 and TRBJ2-2; 9 nucleotides match TRBD2. This CDR3 contains 14 residues. The trim removed 7 bases at V and 4 bases at J, leaving 4 bases unmatched. Per germline, CDR1 MNHNY and CDR2 SVGAGI (reference sequence). CDR3 in amino acids: CASKAGGLTGELFF. In DNA, the CDR3 is TGTGCCAGCAAGGCGGGAGGGCTCACCGGGGAGCTGTTTTTT.

As for this clone: Different DNA sequences within this sample yield the same CDR3. The genes are TRBV5-1 and TRBJ1-1; D not certain. Trimming stripped 2 bases from V and 0 bases from J, with 11 bases between. Germline V gives CDR1 SGHRS, CDR2 YFSETQ. The CDR3 loop spans 15 amino acids. DNA for the CDR3: TGCGCCAGCAGCTTTGATCGTGCGATGAACACTGAAGCTTTCTTT. It is translated as CASSFDRAMNTEAFF.

The gene calls are TRBV27 and TRBJ1-1; D remains ambiguous. Germline assignment: CDR1 MNHEY and CDR2 SMNVEV (reference sequence). The V gene lost 5 bases and the J gene lost 3 bases, with 19 bases spanning the gap. The CDR3 length is 16 residues. CDR3 amino acids: CASSLFVGRSDTEAFF. The DNA of the CDR3 is TGTGCCAGCAGTCTTTTTGTGGGTAGGAGCGACACTGAAGCTTTCTTT.

The chain couples TRBV4-1 to TRBJ2-2, with unresolved D. The germline CDR1 and CDR2 sequences are MGHRA and YSYEKL. The germline V and J ends were trimmed by 0 bases and 5 bases, with 4 bases remaining between them. CDR3 length: 13 residues. CDR3 bases: TGCGCCAGCAGCCAAGACCGTACCGGGGAGCTGTTTTTT. Encoded protein: CASSQDRTGELFF.

The V call is TRBV5-6, the J call TRBJ2-5, with 8 bases aligning to TRBD2. CDR3 size: 17 residues. Unmatched junction bases numbered 8, after V lost 0 bases and J lost 1 base. Germline CDR1 and CDR2: SGHDT and YYEEEE. The CDR3 bases are TGTGCCAGCAGCTTGGCCTTCGGGCGGGGGGCCCAAGAGACCCAGTACTTC. It translates to CASSLAFGRGAQETQYF.

The chain is built from TRBV15 and TRBJ1-2; a possible D gene is TRBD1 (5 bases). V lost 1 base to trimming and J lost 5 bases, with 14 bases between them. The germline CDR1 and CDR2 sequences are LNHNV and YYDKDF (reference sequence). CDR3 length: 15 amino acids. The CDR3 DNA reads TGTGCCACCAGCAGAGGGTTACAGGCGACGTATGGCTACACCTTC. Encoded protein: CATSRGLQATYGYTF.